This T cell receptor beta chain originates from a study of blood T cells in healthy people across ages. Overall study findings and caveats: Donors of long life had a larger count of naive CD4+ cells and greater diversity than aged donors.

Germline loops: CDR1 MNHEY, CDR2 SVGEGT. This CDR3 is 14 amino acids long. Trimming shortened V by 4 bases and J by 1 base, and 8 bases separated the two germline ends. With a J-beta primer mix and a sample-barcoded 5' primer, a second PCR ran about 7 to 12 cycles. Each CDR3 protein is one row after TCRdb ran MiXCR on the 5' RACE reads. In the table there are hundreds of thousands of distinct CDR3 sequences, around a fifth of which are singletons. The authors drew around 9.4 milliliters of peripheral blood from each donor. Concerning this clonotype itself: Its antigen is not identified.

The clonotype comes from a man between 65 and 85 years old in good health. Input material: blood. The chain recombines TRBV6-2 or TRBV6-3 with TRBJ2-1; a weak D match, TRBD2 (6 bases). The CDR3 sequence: CASSSSVSYNEQFF. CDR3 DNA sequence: TGTGCCAGCAGTTCTAGCGTGTCCTACAATGAGCAGTTCTTC.